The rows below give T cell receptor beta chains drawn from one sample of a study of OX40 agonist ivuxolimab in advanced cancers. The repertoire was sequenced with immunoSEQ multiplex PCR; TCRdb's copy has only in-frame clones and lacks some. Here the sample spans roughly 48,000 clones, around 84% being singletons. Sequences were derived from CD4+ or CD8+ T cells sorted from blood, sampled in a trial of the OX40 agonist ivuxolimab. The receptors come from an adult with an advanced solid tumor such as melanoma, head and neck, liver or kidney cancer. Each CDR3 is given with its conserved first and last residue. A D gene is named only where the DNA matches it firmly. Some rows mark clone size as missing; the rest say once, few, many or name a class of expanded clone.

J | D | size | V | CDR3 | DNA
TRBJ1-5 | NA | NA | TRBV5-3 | CARSLRGRVQPQHF | TGTGCCAGAAGCTTGCGGGGCAGGGTGCAGCCCCAGCATTTT
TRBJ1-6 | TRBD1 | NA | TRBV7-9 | CASSLALDRGGSPLHF | TGTGCCAGCAGCTTAGCTCTCGACAGGGGGGGATCACCCCTCCACTTT
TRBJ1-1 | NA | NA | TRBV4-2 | CASSLDRGGATEAFF | TGTGCCAGCAGCCTGGACCGGGGGGGGGCCACTGAAGCTTTCTTT
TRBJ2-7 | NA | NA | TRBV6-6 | CASSSEPLGFYEQYF | TGTGCCAGCAGTAGTGAGCCCTTGGGCTTCTACGAGCAGTACTTC
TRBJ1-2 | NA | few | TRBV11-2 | CASSLGAETGSDNYGYTF | TGTGCCAGCAGCTTAGGAGCAGAGACGGGTTCTGATAACTATGGCTACACCTTC
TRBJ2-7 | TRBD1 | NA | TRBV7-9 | CASSLGGTGDRYEQYF | TGTGCCAGCAGCTTGGGTGGGACAGGGGATAGGTACGAGCAGTACTTC
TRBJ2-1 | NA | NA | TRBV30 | CAWIGVKGGNEQFF | TGTGCCTGGATAGGGGTGAAGGGGGGCAATGAGCAGTTCTTC
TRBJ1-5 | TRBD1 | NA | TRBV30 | CAWSKGGSNQPQHF | TGTGCCTGGAGTAAAGGGGGCAGCAATCAGCCCCAGCATTTT
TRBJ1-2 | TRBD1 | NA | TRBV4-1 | CASSQGFGQGSRGYTF | TGCGCCAGCAGCCAGGGTTTTGGACAGGGGAGTCGAGGCTACACCTTC
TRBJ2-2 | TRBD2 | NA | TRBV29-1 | CSARGGTGELFF | TGCAGCGCCCGGGGGGGCACCGGGGAGCTGTTTTTT
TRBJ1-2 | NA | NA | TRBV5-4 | CASSDLTGGATF | TGTGCCAGCAGCGATTTAACGGGGGGGGCCACCTTC
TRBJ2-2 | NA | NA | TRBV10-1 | CASSESGAGTGELFF | TGCGCCAGCAGTGAATCCGGGGCCGGCACCGGGGAGCTGTTTTTT
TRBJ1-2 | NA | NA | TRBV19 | CASSIEGGFYGYTF | TGTGCCAGTAGTATAGAGGGCGGATTCTATGGCTACACCTTC
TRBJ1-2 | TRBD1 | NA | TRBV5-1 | CASSFPGQTYGYTF | TGCGCCAGCAGCTTTCCGGGACAGACCTATGGCTACACCTTC
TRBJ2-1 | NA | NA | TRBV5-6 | CASSFGTPGDEQFF | TGTGCCAGCAGCTTCGGGACGCCTGGAGATGAGCAGTTCTTC
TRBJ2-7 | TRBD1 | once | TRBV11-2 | CASSLLRGQGADEQYF | TGTGCCAGCAGCTTGCTTCGAGGGCAGGGGGCGGACGAGCAGTACTTC
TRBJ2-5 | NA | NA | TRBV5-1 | CASSLGDSVETQYF | TGCGCCAGCAGCTTAGGGGACTCCGTGGAGACCCAGTACTTC
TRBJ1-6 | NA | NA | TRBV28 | CATCRGSGSPLHF | TGTGCCACCTGCCGGGGGAGCGGGTCACCCCTCCACTTT
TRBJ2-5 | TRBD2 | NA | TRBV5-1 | CASSPTPAGGQETQYF | TGCGCCAGCAGCCCCACCCCGGCGGGAGGGCAAGAGACCCAGTACTTC
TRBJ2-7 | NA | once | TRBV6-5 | CASSQVRGQSGEQYF | TGTGCCAGCAGCCAGGTGCGAGGACAGTCTGGGGAGCAGTACTTC
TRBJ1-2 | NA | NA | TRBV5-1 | CASSLGGNYGYTF | TGCGCCAGCAGCCTTGGGGGAAACTATGGCTACACCTTC
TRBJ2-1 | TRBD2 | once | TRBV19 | CASTLLAGVNEQFF | TGTGCCAGTACCCTCCTAGCGGGAGTCAATGAGCAGTTCTTC
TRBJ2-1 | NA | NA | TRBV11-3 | CASSSLASSYNEQFF | TGTGCCAGCAGCTCCCTAGCGTCCTCCTACAATGAGCAGTTCTTC
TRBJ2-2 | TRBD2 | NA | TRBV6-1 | CASSEGRLAGVVTGELFF | TGTGCCAGCAGTGAGGGTAGACTAGCGGGGGTAGTCACCGGGGAGCTGTTTTTT
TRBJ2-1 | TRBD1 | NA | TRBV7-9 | CASSLGGGSYNEQFF | TGTGCCAGCAGCTTAGGAGGGGGCTCGTACAATGAGCAGTTCTTC
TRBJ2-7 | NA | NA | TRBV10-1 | CASSETLMYEQYF | TGCGCCAGCAGTGAGACATTAATGTACGAGCAGTACTTC
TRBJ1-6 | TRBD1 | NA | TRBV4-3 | CASSQEWAGGNSPLHF | TGCGCCAGCAGCCAAGAGTGGGCAGGGGGTAATTCACCCCTCCACTTT
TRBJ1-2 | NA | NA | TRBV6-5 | CASSPRREGEGYTF | TGTGCCAGCAGCCCTCGTAGGGAGGGGGAAGGCTACACCTTC
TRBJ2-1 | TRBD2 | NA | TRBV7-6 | CASSLGSSGSSYNEQFF | TGTGCCAGCAGCTTGGGTTCTAGCGGGAGCTCCTACAATGAGCAGTTCTTC
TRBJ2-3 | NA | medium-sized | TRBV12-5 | CASGSSVGGDTQYF | TGTGCTAGTGGTTCCTCGGTCGGGGGAGATACGCAGTATTTT
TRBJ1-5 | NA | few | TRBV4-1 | CASIGGQPQHF | TGCGCCAGCATTGGCGGTCAGCCCCAGCATTTT
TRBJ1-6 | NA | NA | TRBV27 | CATTGSYNSPLHF | TGTGCCACAACGGGGTCATATAATTCACCCCTCCACTTT
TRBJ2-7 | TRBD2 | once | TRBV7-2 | CASSLVGGRAHEQYF | TGTGCCAGCAGCTTAGTGGGCGGGAGGGCCCACGAGCAGTACTTC
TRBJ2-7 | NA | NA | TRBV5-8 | CASSLGQSGFEQYF | TGTGCCAGCAGCTTGGGGCAGAGTGGGTTCGAGCAGTACTTC
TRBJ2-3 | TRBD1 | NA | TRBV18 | CATQGASTDTQYF | TGTGCCACCCAGGGGGCAAGCACAGATACGCAGTATTTT
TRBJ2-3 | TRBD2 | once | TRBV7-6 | CASSSRSGGAADTQYF | TGTGCCAGCAGCTCAAGAAGCGGGGGGGCCGCAGATACGCAGTATTTT
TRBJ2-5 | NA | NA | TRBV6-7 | CASRFDGQETQYF | TGTGCCAGCAGATTCGACGGCCAAGAGACCCAGTACTTC
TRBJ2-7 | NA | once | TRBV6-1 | CASSPTGYEQYF | TGTGCCAGCAGTCCCACTGGCTACGAGCAGTACTTC
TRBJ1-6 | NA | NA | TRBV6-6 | CASSGTLHNSPLHF | TGTGCCAGCAGTGGGACGCTCCATAATTCACCCCTCCACTTT
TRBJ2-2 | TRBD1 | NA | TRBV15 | CATSRGQGAHTGELFF | TGTGCCACCAGCAGAGGACAGGGGGCGCACACCGGGGAGCTGTTTTTT
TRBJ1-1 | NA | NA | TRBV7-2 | CASSLSANTEAFF | TGTGCCAGCAGCTTATCAGCGAACACTGAAGCTTTCTTT
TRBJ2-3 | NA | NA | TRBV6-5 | CASSYEGGASNTQYF | TGTGCCAGCAGTTACGAGGGGGGGGCGTCGAATACGCAGTATTTT
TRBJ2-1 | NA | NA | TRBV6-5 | CATVPLAAGNNEQFF | TGTGCCACAGTACCGTTAGCGGCTGGGAACAATGAGCAGTTCTTC
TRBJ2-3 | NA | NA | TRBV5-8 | CASSLLDTQYF | TGTGCCAGCAGCTTGTTAGATACGCAGTATTTT
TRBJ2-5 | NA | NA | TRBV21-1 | CASEAWTGGLVETQYF | TGTGCCAGCGAAGCTTGGACAGGGGGGTTGGTAGAGACCCAGTACTTC
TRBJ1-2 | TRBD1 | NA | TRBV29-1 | CSVDRTGAGGYTF | TGCAGCGTTGACAGGACAGGGGCTGGTGGCTACACCTTC
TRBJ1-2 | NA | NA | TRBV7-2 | CASSQGLNYGYTF | TGTGCCAGCAGCCAGGGACTAAACTATGGCTACACCTTC
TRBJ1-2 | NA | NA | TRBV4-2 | CASSQTETSYGYTF | TGTGCCAGCAGCCAAACAGAAACTTCCTATGGCTACACCTTC
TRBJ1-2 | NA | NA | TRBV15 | CATRAAAGLEGYTF | TGTGCCACCAGGGCCGCGGCCGGGCTTGAGGGCTACACCTTC
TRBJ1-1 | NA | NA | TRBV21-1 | CASSKVFRVAENTEAFF | TGTGCCAGCAGCAAAGTTTTTCGGGTGGCGGAGAACACTGAAGCTTTCTTT
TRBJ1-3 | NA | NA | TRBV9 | CASSVGHSTPLLSGNTIYF | TGTGCCAGCAGCGTAGGCCACAGTACACCACTACTCTCTGGAAACACCATATATTTT
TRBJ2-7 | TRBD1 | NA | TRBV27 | CASSSGQGRSYEQYF | TGTGCCAGCAGTTCCGGACAGGGGCGCTCCTACGAGCAGTACTTC
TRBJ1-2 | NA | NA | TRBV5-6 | CASSWSSGGYTF | TGTGCCAGCAGCTGGTCAAGCGGTGGCTACACCTTC
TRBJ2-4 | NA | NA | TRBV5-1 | CASSLALRTEMIGNIQYF | TGCGCCAGCAGCTTGGCCCTTCGGACAGAAATGATCGGAAACATTCAGTACTTC
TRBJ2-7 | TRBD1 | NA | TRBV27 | CASSTSIGQGYEQYF | TGTGCCAGCAGTACCAGTATTGGACAGGGCTACGAGCAGTACTTC
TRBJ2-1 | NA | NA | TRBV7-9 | CASSLSHNEQFF | TGTGCCAGCAGCTTAAGTCACAATGAGCAGTTCTTC
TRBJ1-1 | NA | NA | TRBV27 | CASKGAYQEAFF | TGTGCCAGCAAGGGAGCCTACCAGGAAGCTTTCTTT